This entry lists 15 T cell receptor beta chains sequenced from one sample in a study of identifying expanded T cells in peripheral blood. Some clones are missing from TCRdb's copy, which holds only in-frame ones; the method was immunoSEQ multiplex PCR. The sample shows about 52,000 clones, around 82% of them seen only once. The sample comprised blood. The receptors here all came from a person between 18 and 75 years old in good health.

CDR3 sequence (DNA): TGTGCCAGCAGCGAATCCCTGGGCGGGGGGTCGCGCACAGATACGCAGTATTTT. Amino acid sequence: CASSESLGGGSRTDTQYF. The V call is TRBV9, the J call TRBJ2-3; 8 bases are a match to TRBD2. The germline V gene encodes CDR1 SGDLS and CDR2 YYNGEE. The CDR3 spans 18 residues. The J segment lost 1 base and the V segment lost 3 bases, leaving 13 bases of the junction unmatched.

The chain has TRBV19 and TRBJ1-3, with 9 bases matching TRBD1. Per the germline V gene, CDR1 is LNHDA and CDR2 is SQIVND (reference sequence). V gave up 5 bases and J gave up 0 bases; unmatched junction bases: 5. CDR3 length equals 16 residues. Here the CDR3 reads CASSPTGGPSGNTIYF. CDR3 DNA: TGTGCCAGTAGTCCCACAGGGGGCCCCTCTGGAAACACCATATATTTT.

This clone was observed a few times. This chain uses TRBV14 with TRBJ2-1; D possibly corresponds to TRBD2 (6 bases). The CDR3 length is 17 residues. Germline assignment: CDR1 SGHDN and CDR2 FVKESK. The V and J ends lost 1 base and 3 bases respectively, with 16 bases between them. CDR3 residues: CASSQVGVSGIYNEQFF. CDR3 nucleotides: TGTGCCAGCAGCCAAGTGGGGGTTAGCGGCATCTACAATGAGCAGTTCTTC.

CDR3 protein: CSATQGGGYNEQFF. The CDR3 nucleotides read TGCAGCGCCACCCAGGGAGGAGGGTACAATGAGCAGTTCTTC. This chain uses TRBV29-1 with TRBJ2-1, with D possibly being TRBD2 (6 bases). The CDR3 contains 14 residues. In germline, CDR1 is SQVTM, CDR2 ANQGSEA. Trimming shortened V by 7 bases and J by 4 bases, and 17 bases separated the two germline ends.

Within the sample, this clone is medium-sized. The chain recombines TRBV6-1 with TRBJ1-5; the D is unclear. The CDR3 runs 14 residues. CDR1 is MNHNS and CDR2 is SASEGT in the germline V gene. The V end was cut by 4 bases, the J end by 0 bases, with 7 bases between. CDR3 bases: TGTGCCAGCAGTGGGGCTCATAGCAATCAGCCCCAGCATTTT. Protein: CASSGAHSNQPQHF.

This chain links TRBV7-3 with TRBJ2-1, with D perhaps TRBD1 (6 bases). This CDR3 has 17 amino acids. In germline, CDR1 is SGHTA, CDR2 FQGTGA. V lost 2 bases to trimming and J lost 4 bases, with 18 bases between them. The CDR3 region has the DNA TGTGCCAGCAGCTTACAGGGGCCAACCCTTACATACAATGAGCAGTTCTTC. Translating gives CASSLQGPTLTYNEQFF.

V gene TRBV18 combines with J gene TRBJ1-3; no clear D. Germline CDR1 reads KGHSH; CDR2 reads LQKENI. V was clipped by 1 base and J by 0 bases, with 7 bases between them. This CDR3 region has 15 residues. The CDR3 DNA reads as TGTGCCAGCTCACCACGTGAGGCCTCTGGAAACACCATATATTTT. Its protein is CASSPREASGNTIYF.

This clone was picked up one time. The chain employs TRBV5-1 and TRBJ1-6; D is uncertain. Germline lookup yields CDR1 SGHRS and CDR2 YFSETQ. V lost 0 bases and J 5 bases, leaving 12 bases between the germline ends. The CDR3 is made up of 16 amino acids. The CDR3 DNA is TGCGCCAGCAGCTTGGAGGCGGGGTTGAATAATTCACCCCTCCACTTT. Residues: CASSLEAGLNNSPLHF.

In nucleotides, the CDR3 is TGCAGCGCTGGGACACCATCCGCGGATACGCAGTATTTT. It encodes CSAGTPSADTQYF. The J gene is TRBJ2-3, the V gene TRBV29-1; TRBD1 might be the D (6 bases). CDR1 and CDR2 (germline): SQVTM, ANQGSEA. Trimming stripped 7 bases from V and 6 bases from J, with 17 bases between. CDR3 length: 13 amino acids.

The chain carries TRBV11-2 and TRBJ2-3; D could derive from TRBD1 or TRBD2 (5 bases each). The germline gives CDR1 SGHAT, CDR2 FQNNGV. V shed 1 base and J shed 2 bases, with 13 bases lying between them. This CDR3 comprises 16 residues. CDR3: CASSLVEGMNTDTQYF. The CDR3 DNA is TGTGCCAGCAGCTTAGTAGAGGGGATGAACACAGATACGCAGTATTTT.

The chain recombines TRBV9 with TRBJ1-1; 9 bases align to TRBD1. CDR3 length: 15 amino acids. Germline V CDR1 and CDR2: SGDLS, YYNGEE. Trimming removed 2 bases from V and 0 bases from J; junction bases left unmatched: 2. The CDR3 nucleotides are TGTGCCAGCAGCGTCGGGACAGGGATGAACACTGAAGCTTTCTTT. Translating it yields CASSVGTGMNTEAFF.

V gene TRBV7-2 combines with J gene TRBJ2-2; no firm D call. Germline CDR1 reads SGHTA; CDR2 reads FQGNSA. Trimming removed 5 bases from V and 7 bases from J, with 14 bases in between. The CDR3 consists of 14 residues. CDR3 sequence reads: CASSLIRASGELFF. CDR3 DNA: TGTGCCAGCAGCCTAATCCGCGCCAGCGGGGAGCTGTTTTTT.

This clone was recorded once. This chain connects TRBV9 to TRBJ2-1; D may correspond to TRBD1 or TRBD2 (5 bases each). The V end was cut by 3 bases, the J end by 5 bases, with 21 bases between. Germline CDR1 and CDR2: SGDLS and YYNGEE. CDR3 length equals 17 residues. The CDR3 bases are TGTGCCAGCAGCGGAGGGATAGAGTATCGGGGCCACAATGAGCAGTTCTTC. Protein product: CASSGGIEYRGHNEQFF.

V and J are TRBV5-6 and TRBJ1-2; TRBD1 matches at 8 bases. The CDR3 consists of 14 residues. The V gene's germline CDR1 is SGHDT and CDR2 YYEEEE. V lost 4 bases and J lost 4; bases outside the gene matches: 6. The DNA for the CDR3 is TGTGCCAGCAGCCGGGACAGGAAATTCTATGGCTACACCTTC. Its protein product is CASSRDRKFYGYTF. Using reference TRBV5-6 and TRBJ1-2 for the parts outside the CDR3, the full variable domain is DAGVTQSPTHLIKTRGQQVTLRCSPKSGHDTVSWYQQALGQGPQFIFQYYEEEERQRGNFPDRFSGHQFPNYSSELNVNALLLGDSALYLCASSRDRKFYGYTFGSGTRLTVV.

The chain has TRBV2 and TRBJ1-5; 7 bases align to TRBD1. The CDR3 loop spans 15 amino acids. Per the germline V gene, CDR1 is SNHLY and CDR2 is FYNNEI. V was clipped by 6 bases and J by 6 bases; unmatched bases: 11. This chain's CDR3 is CASRVTGNEGQPQHF. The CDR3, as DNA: TGTGCCAGCAGGGTGACAGGGAATGAGGGTCAGCCCCAGCATTTT.